Listed below are T cell receptor beta chains from one sample, sequenced in a study of control samples from healthy donors and cancer patients. Method: immunoSEQ multiplex PCR; TCRdb's copy keeps in-frame clones and lacks some. The table shows 400,000 to 450,000 clones, with 90% occurring only once. The specimen sequenced was PBMCs. Receptors originate from a man aged 35 to 55 with head and neck cancer. CDR3s include the opening cysteine and the closing phenylalanine or tryptophan. A D gene is named only where the DNA matches it firmly. Not all rows give a size; the values are once, few, many and, for expanded clones, a class.

V gene: TRBV7-3
clone size: NA
D gene: NA
J gene: TRBJ1-4
CDR3 DNA: TGTGCCAGCAGCTTAACAGGGGGTGAAAAACTGTTTTTT
CDR3 protein: CASSLTGGEKLFF

V gene: TRBV7-2
clone size: NA
D gene: TRBD1
J gene: TRBJ1-2
CDR3 DNA: TGTGCCAGCAGCTTAGTGGGACAGGGGTCATATGGCTACACCTTC
CDR3 protein: CASSLVGQGSYGYTF

V gene: TRBV7-2
clone size: NA
D gene: NA
J gene: TRBJ2-1
CDR3 DNA: TGTGCCAGCAGCATATACCAACGGGTTAGCTCCTACAATGAGCAGTTCTTC
CDR3 protein: CASSIYQRVSSYNEQFF

V gene: TRBV25-1
clone size: NA
D gene: NA
J gene: TRBJ2-5
CDR3 DNA: TGTGCCAGCAGTGAATATAAGGGTAGTCAAGAGACCCAGTACTTC
CDR3 protein: CASSEYKGSQETQYF

V gene: TRBV5-1
clone size: NA
D gene: NA
J gene: TRBJ2-7
CDR3 DNA: TGCGCCAGCAGAAACCGGGATCCCCTTCGAGACGAGCAGTACTTC
CDR3 protein: CASRNRDPLRDEQYF

V gene: TRBV9
clone size: NA
D gene: TRBD1
J gene: TRBJ2-6
CDR3 DNA: TGTGCCAGCAGCTCCGACAGGGCCTCTGGGGCCAACGTCCTGACTTTC
CDR3 protein: CASSSDRASGANVLTF

V gene: TRBV10-3
clone size: once
D gene: TRBD1
J gene: TRBJ2-3
CDR3 DNA: TGTGCCATCAGTGGCGGACAGGGGACAACAGATACGCAGTATTTT
CDR3 protein: CAISGGQGTTDTQYF

V gene: TRBV7-2
clone size: NA
D gene: NA
J gene: TRBJ2-7
CDR3 DNA: TGTGCCAGCAGCTTATTGCAGGGGAGCTCCTACGAGCAGTACTTC
CDR3 protein: CASSLLQGSSYEQYF

V gene: TRBV11-2
clone size: NA
D gene: NA
J gene: TRBJ1-4
CDR3 DNA: TGTGCCAGCAGCTTAGAGGGCTGGGGGGCCGGGGAAAAACTGTTTTTT
CDR3 protein: CASSLEGWGAGEKLFF

V gene: TRBV7-3
clone size: NA
D gene: TRBD2
J gene: TRBJ2-5
CDR3 DNA: TGTGCCAGCAGCCCTTCGGCTAGCGGGAGCCAAGAGACCCAGTACTTC
CDR3 protein: CASSPSASGSQETQYF

V gene: TRBV2
clone size: NA
D gene: NA
J gene: TRBJ2-1
CDR3 DNA: TGTGCCAGCAGCCGACAGACCTACAATGAGCAGTTCTTC
CDR3 protein: CASSRQTYNEQFF

V gene: TRBV19
clone size: NA
D gene: NA
J gene: TRBJ1-3
CDR3 DNA: TGTGCCAGTAGCCCCCAGTGGATCTCTGGAAACACCATATATTTT
CDR3 protein: CASSPQWISGNTIYF

V gene: TRBV28
clone size: few
D gene: NA
J gene: TRBJ1-2
CDR3 DNA: TGTGCCAGCAGTTTTTCAGGGAACTATGGCTACACCTTC
CDR3 protein: CASSFSGNYGYTF

V gene: TRBV15
clone size: NA
D gene: TRBD1
J gene: TRBJ2-7
CDR3 DNA: TGTGCCACCGGCCGGGACAGGATAACCTACGAGCAGTACTTC
CDR3 protein: CATGRDRITYEQYF

V gene: TRBV19
clone size: few
D gene: NA
J gene: TRBJ1-5
CDR3 DNA: TGTGCCAGTAGTATGGCGGGAAGAGGGCCCCAGCATTTT
CDR3 protein: CASSMAGRGPQHF

V gene: TRBV28
clone size: once
D gene: NA
J gene: TRBJ2-7
CDR3 DNA: TGTGCCAGCAGTGACGGACCGCTACCCTCCTACGAGCAGTACTTC
CDR3 protein: CASSDGPLPSYEQYF

V gene: TRBV28
clone size: NA
D gene: TRBD2
J gene: TRBJ2-1
CDR3 DNA: TGTGCCAGTCCGCCGGAGGGCGGGAGAAATGTCGATGAGCAGTTCTTC
CDR3 protein: CASPPEGGRNVDEQFF